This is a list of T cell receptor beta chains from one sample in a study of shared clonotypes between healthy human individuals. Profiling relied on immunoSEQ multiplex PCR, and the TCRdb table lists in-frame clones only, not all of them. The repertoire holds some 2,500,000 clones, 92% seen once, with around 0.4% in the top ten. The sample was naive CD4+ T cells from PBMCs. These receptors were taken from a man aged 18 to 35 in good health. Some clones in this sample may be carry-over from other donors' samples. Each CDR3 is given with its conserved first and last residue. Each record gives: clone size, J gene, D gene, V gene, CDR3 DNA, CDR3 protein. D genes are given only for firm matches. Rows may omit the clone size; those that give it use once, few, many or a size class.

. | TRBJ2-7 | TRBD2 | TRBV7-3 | TGTGCCAGCAGCTTATATGGGACTAGCGACTCCTACGAGCAGTACTTC | CASSLYGTSDSYEQYF
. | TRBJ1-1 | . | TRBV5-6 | TGTGCCAGCAGCACCCTGGACAGTCTCATGAACACTGAAGCTTTCTTT | CASSTLDSLMNTEAFF
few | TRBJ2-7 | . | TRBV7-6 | TGTGCCAGCAGCTTAAGTCGGGACACGGAGTTGTACTTC | CASSLSRDTELYF
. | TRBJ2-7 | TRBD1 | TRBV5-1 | TGCGCCAGCAGCCGCGGACAGGGGAACGGCGAGCAGTACTTC | CASSRGQGNGEQYF
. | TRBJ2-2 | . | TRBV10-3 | TGTGCCATCAGTGGTCGGGCAGACACCGGGGAGCTGTTTTTT | CAISGRADTGELFF
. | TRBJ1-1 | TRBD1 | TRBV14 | TGTGCCAGCAGCCTCCGTCGTCAGGGGGCCGCCAACACTGAAGCTTTCTTT | CASSLRRQGAANTEAFF
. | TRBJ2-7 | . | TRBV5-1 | TGCGCCAGCAGCAGGGCCCTTCCGGACTACGAGCAGTACTTC | CASSRALPDYEQYF
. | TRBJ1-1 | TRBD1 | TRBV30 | TGTGCCTGGAGTCTCCCCAAAGACAGGGAGAACACTGAAGCTTTCTTT | CAWSLPKDRENTEAFF
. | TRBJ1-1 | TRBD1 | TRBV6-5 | TGTGCCAGCAGTCGGACAGGGACCGCTGAAGCTTTCTTT | CASSRTGTAEAFF
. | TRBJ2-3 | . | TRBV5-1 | TGCGCCAGCAGCATAACGGGACAAGGCACAGATACGCAGTATTTT | CASSITGQGTDTQYF
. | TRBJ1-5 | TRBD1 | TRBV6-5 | TGTGCCAGCAGTCCCGGGACAGACTATCAGCCCCAGCATTTT | CASSPGTDYQPQHF
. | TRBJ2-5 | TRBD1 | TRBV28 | TGTGCCAGCGGACCGGGACAGGGGGCTGGGACCCAGTACTTC | CASGPGQGAGTQYF
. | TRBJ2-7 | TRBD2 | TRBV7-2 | TGTGCCAGCAGCTTGGGCGGGAGTTTTTCGGGGGAGCAGTACTTC | CASSLGGSFSGEQYF
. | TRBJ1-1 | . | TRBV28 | TGTGCCAGCCCCGCCGGGGTAGGGAGCGCCGGGGGGCGGAACACTGAAGCTTTCTTT | CASPAGVGSAGGRNTEAFF
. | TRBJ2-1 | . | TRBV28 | TGTGCCAGCAGTGGGCCGGGGGACCCCTCGACCGATGAGCAGTTCTTC | CASSGPGDPSTDEQFF
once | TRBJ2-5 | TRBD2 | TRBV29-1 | TGCAGCGTGGAGGGACTAGCGGGAGGGTGGATCCAGTACTTC | CSVEGLAGGWIQYF
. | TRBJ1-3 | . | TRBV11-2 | TGTGCCAGCGCCTTCCTTGCCGGAAACACCATATATTTT | CASAFLAGNTIYF
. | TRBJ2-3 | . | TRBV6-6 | TGTGCCAGCAGGCCGGGGACAGATACGCAGTATTTT | CASRPGTDTQYF
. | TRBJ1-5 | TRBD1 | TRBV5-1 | TGCGCCAGCAGCCTAACGGGACAGGGCAGCAATCAGCCCCAGCATTTT | CASSLTGQGSNQPQHF
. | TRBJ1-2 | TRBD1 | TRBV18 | TGTGCCAGCTCACCAACACCCACTGGACAGGGGAAGGGCGGCTACACCTTC | CASSPTPTGQGKGGYTF
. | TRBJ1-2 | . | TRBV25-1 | TGTGCCAGCAGTGAAGGGGGTAGGGACGGGGATGGCTACACCTTC | CASSEGGRDGDGYTF
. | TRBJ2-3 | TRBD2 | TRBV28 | TGTGCCAGCAGTTCTCGACTAGCGGGAGGCACAGATACGCAGTATTTT | CASSSRLAGGTDTQYF
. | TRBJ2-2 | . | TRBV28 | TGTGCCAGCAGTCTCACAGGGAACCCCGGGGAGCTGTTTTTT | CASSLTGNPGELFF
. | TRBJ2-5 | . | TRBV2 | TGTGCCAGCAGTGATGTAGGGCAAGAGACCCAGTACTTC | CASSDVGQETQYF
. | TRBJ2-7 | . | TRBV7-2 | TGTGCCAGCAGCCCCGGTTGGGAGCAGTACTTC | CASSPGWEQYF
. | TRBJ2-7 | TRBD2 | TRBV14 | TGTGCCAGCAGCCAAGGGCTAGCGGGGTACGAGCAGTACTTC | CASSQGLAGYEQYF
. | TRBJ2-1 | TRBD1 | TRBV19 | TGTGCCAGTAGTATAGGGCAGGGGGCCAATGAGCAGTTCTTC | CASSIGQGANEQFF
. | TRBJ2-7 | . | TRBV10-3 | TGTGCCATCACAGAGACACACACCTACGAGCAGTACTTC | CAITETHTYEQYF
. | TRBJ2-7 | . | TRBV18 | TGTGCCAGCTCACCGTCAGGGCCCTCCTACGAGCAGTACTTC | CASSPSGPSYEQYF
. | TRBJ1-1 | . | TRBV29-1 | TGCAGCGCCCACGCGGGTTGGACTGAAGCTTTCTTT | CSAHAGWTEAFF
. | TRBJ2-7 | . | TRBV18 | TGTGCCAGCTCACCACCCCTTGCCTACGAGCAGTACTTC | CASSPPLAYEQYF
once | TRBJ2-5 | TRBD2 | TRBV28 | TGTGCCAGCAGTAGCCCGGGACTAGCGGGAGGGCCCCATGGGGCCCAGTACTTC | CASSSPGLAGGPHGAQYF
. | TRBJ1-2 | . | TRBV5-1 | TGCGCCAGCAGCTTGGGTAGATCAACGGACTATGGCTACACCTTC | CASSLGRSTDYGYTF
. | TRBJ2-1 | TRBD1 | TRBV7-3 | TGTGCCAGCAGCTTTGGACAGGGGAACTATGAGCAGTTCTTC | CASSFGQGNYEQFF
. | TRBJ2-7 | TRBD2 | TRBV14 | TGTGCCAGCAGCCAAACTAGCGGGAGTTTCACCTACGAGCAGTACTTC | CASSQTSGSFTYEQYF
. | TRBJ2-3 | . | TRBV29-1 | TGCAGCCCCTCGAGGCAGGCTGGGGATACGCAGTATTTT | CSPSRQAGDTQYF
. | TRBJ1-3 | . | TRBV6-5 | TGTGCCAGCAGCCCATGGGGGGCTGATGGAAACACCATATATTTT | CASSPWGADGNTIYF
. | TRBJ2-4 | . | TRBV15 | TGTGCCACCAGCAGAGATCACGGGGTCCTAGTAGCCAAAAACATTCAGTACTTC | CATSRDHGVLVAKNIQYF
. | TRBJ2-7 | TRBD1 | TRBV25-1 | TGTGCCAGCAACTCCGGGACAGGGCTCTACGAGCAGTACTTC | CASNSGTGLYEQYF